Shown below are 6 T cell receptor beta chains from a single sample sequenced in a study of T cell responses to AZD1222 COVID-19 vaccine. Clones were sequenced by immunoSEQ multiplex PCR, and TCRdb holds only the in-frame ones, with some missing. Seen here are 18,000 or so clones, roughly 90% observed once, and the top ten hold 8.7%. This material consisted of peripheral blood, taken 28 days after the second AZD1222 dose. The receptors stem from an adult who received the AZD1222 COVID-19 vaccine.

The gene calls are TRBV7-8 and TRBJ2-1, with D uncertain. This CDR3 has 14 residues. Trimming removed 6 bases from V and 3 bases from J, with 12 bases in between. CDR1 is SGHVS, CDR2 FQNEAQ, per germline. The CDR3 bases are TGTGCCAGCAGTACATGGGGTAACTACAATGAGCAGTTCTTC. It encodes CASSTWGNYNEQFF.

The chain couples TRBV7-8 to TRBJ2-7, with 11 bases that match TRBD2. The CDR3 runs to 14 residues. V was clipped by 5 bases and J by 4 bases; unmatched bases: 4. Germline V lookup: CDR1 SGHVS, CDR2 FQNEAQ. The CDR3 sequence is CASSLRLAGYEQYV. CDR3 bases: TGTGCCAGCAGCCTGAGACTAGCGGGGTACGAGCAGTACGTC.

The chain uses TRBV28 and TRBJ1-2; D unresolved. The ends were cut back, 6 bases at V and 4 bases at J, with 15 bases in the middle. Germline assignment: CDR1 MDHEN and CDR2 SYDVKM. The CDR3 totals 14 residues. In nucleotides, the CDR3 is TGTGCCAGCAGCCACAGCGAAGGCATCTATGGCTACACCTTC. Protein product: CASSHSEGIYGYTF.

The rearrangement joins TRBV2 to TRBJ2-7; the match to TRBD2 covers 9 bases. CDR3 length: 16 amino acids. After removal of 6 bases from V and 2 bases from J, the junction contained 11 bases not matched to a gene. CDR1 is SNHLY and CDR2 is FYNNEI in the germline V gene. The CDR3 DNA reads TGTGCCAGCAGGACCGGGGGGGCTAGCGGGACCTACGAGCAGTACGTC. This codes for CASRTGGASGTYEQYV.

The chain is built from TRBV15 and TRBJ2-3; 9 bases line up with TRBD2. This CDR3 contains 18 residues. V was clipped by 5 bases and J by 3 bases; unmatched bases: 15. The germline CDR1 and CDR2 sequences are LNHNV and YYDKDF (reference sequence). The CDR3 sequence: CATSLYGRGAGGTDTQYF. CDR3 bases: TGTGCCACCAGCCTCTATGGCCGGGGAGCGGGGGGAACAGATACGCAGTATTTT.

This CDR3 is CASSYLTGSQETQYF. CDR3 nucleotide sequence: TGTGCCAGCAGCTACCTAACAGGGTCCCAAGAGACCCAGTACTTC. This chain uses TRBV7-2 with TRBJ2-5, with D possibly being TRBD1 (6 bases). The V gene's germline CDR1 is SGHTA and CDR2 FQGNSA. The CDR3 runs 15 residues. With 4 bases removed from V and 1 base from J, the gap between germline ends came to 13 bases. The variable domain in full, completed from reference TRBV7-2 and TRBJ2-5, reads GAGVSQSPSNKVTEKGKDVELRCDPISGHTALYWYRQSLGQGLEFLIYFQGNSAPDKSGLPSDRFSAERTGGSVSTLTIQRTQQEDSAVYLCASSYLTGSQETQYFGPGTRLLVL.